The 17 T cell receptor beta chains presented below share a single source sample, sequenced in a study of human T cells and chemical hapten exposure. TCRdb re-analysed the RACE reads in MiXCR, keeping a single row per CDR3 protein. The sample shows about 42,000 distinct CDR3 sequences, around an eighth of them seen only once. This sample's time point: pre-sensitization, week 0. Treatment: therapeutic diphenylcyclopropenone sensitization with weekly scalp DPC. The specimen comprised whole blood, sampled in connection with sensitization to the hapten diphenylcyclopropenone (DPC). Receptors were obtained from a woman aged 25 to 39 with alopecia areata. Some clones in this sample may be carry-over from other donors' samples.

This chain links TRBV7-9 with TRBJ2-7; D unresolved. CDR3 size: 14 residues. Trimming removed 1 base at V and 3 bases at J, with 10 bases between. Germline-derived CDR1 and CDR2 are SEHNR and FQNEAQ (reference sequence). The CDR3 sequence: CASSLGIEFYEQYF. CDR3 DNA: TGTGCCAGCAGCTTAGGCATCGAATTCTACGAGCAGTACTTC.

This clonotype was seen a few times. This chain uses TRBV6-6 with TRBJ1-1; D is undetermined. Trimming left V 2 bases short and J 0 bases short, with 7 bases between. Germline CDR1 is MNHNY and CDR2 is SVGAGI (reference sequence). CDR3 length equals 14 residues. CDR3 coding DNA: TGTGCCAGCAGTTACACACAAATGAACACTGAAGCTTTCTTT. Its protein product is CASSYTQMNTEAFF.

This clonotype was recorded many times. The chain is built from TRBV29-1 and TRBJ2-3, with TRBD2 matching 11 bases. Germline lookup yields CDR1 SQVTM and CDR2 ANQGSEA. This CDR3 region has 15 residues. V lost 4 bases to trimming and J lost 0 bases; unmatched junction nucleotides: 3. CDR3 loop: CSVVPSGRSTDTQYF. For the CDR3, the DNA is TGCAGCGTTGTTCCTAGCGGGAGGAGCACAGATACGCAGTATTTT.

Many counts were recorded for this clonotype. The CDR3 DNA reads TGTGCCAGCAGCCAAGAAGCCACAGGGGGCCCTACGAAGGCCCTCCACTTT. This translates into CASSQEATGGPTKALHF. V is TRBV4-2 and J is TRBJ1-6; 9 positions agree with TRBD1. This CDR3 has 17 amino acids. The germline V gene encodes CDR1 LGHNA and CDR2 YNFKEQ. J lost 14 bases, V lost 0 bases, and 14 bases had no gene match.

This clonotype has ten or more counts. The CDR3 DNA follows: TGTGCCAGCAGTTCCGGACAGATTCCACCCTACGAGCAGTACTTC. Residues: CASSSGQIPPYEQYF. V gene TRBV6-6 combines with J gene TRBJ2-7, with D perhaps TRBD1 (6 bases). Trimming removed 4 bases at V and 2 bases at J, with 15 bases between. CDR3 length: 15 amino acids. Germline values: CDR1 MNHNY, CDR2 SVGAGI (reference sequence).

With regard to this clonotype: Possible read error: a much larger clone is one base away. This chain joins TRBV6-5 and TRBJ2-5; 7 nucleotides align to TRBD1. The length of the CDR3 is 14 residues. CDR1 is MNHEY and CDR2 is SVGAGI in the germline V gene. CDR3 region: CANSLMTGKETQYF. The DNA of the CDR3 is TGTGCCAACAGTTTGATGACAGGGAAAGAGACCCAGTACTTC.

This clonotype was observed at least ten times. The chain uses TRBV6-1 and TRBJ1-1; D is perhaps TRBD1 (6 bases). The germline V gene encodes CDR1 MNHNS and CDR2 SASEGT. The V end was cut by 7 bases, the J end by 4 bases, with 19 bases between. The CDR3 length is 15 residues. The DNA for the CDR3 is TGTGCCAGCACTCAAGCAGGGGAGGGGGGCACTGAAGCTTTCTTT. Its translation is CASTQAGEGGTEAFF.

This clonotype was observed at least ten times. V and J are TRBV7-3 and TRBJ2-3; possibly TRBD1 or TRBD2 for D (5 bases each). The CDR3 is 13 residues long. Trimming removed 5 bases at V and 5 bases at J, with 11 bases between. Per germline, CDR1 SGHTA and CDR2 FQGTGA. The CDR3 region is CASSPSGRDTQYF. The DNA for the CDR3 is TGTGCCAGCAGCCCGTCGGGACGAGATACGCAGTATTTT.

As DNA, the CDR3 is TGTGCCAGCAGTTTGATTGACCGGGGCGGGGAGCTGTTTTTT. It specifies CASSLIDRGGELFF. The chain has TRBV27 and TRBJ2-2; D perhaps matches TRBD2 (5 bases). The CDR3 is made up of 14 amino acids. V was trimmed by 3 bases and J by 7 bases, leaving 12 bases between them. CDR1 is MNHEY and CDR2 is SMNVEV in the germline V gene (reference sequence).

The V call is TRBV7-9, the J call TRBJ2-7; TRBD1 aligns across 9 bases. Germline CDR1 is SEHNR and CDR2 is FQNEAQ (reference sequence). The V segment lost 5 bases and the J segment 2 bases; nucleotides outside the gene matches: 4. This CDR3 is built from 14 residues. As DNA, the CDR3 is TGTGCCAGCAGCCACCGGGACAGGGCCTACGAGCAGTACTTC. It specifies CASSHRDRAYEQYF.

This clonotype was seen many times. The V and J genes are TRBV29-1 and TRBJ2-1, with 9 bases lining up with TRBD1. Trimming at V came to 6 bases and at J to 10 bases, leaving 7 bases not matched to a gene. Per germline, CDR1 SQVTM and CDR2 ANQGSEA. The CDR3 covers 12 residues. CDR3 coding DNA: TGCAGCGTGGGGGGACAGGGCGGAGAGCAGTTCTTC. Protein product: CSVGGQGGEQFF.

This sequence joins TRBV5-1 and TRBJ2-1; D ambiguous. The CDR3 is 15 amino acids. The V end was cut by 2 bases, the J end by 2 bases, with 11 bases between. Germline loops: CDR1 SGHRS, CDR2 YFSETQ. The CDR3 sequence is CASSLGERPYNEQFF. CDR3 in DNA: TGCGCCAGCAGCTTAGGCGAGCGTCCCTACAATGAGCAGTTCTTC.

This clonotype was seen a few times. The chain employs TRBV4-3 and TRBJ2-1, with TRBD2 matching 7 bases. The CDR3 loop spans 16 amino acids. CDR1 is LGHNA and CDR2 is YSLEER in the germline V gene. J gave up 6 bases and V 0 bases, and 8 bases lay outside the gene matches. The CDR3 bases are TGCGCCAGCAGCCAAGATCTGAGGAGCGGGGCCAATGAGCAGTTCTTC. Residues: CASSQDLRSGANEQFF.

The chain links TRBV10-3 to TRBJ1-6; 11 bases map to TRBD1. This CDR3 region has 14 residues. Germline assignment: CDR1 ENHRY and CDR2 SYGVKD. The V gene end was trimmed by 6 bases and the J gene end by 9 bases; junction bases not matched to a gene: 4. CDR3 in amino acids: CAIRSGTGGSPLHF. In DNA form, the CDR3 reads TGTGCCATCAGATCCGGGACAGGGGGTTCACCCCTCCACTTT.

The sample holds a few counts of this clonotype. The chain recombines TRBV20-1 with TRBJ2-3; 8 nucleotides match TRBD2. The CDR3 runs to 15 residues. Trimming removed 4 bases from V and 4 bases from J; junction bases left unmatched: 10. Germline loops: CDR1 DFQATT, CDR2 SNEGSKA (reference sequence). CDR3 sequence: CSATPAGEVADTQYF. The CDR3 DNA sequence: TGCAGTGCTACACCAGCGGGAGAAGTGGCAGATACGCAGTATTTT.

This clonotype was observed a handful of times. The chain joins TRBV11-2 to TRBJ2-2; D is uncertain. This CDR3 has 13 residues. Germline CDR1 is SGHAT and CDR2 is FQNNGV. V dropped 2 bases and J dropped 6 bases, with 7 bases sitting between them. The CDR3 protein is CASSLPASGELFF. In nucleotides, the CDR3 is TGTGCCAGCAGCTTACCAGCTTCCGGGGAGCTGTTTTTT.

The table lists this clonotype with many counts. The chain employs TRBV6-1 and TRBJ1-1; D unresolved. This CDR3 is 13 amino acids long. The V gene lost 5 bases and the J gene lost 1 base, with 8 bases spanning the gap. Germline CDR1 reads MNHNS; CDR2 reads SASEGT. The CDR3 loop is CASSIRENTEAFF. The CDR3, as DNA: TGTGCCAGCAGTATAAGAGAGAACACTGAAGCTTTCTTT.